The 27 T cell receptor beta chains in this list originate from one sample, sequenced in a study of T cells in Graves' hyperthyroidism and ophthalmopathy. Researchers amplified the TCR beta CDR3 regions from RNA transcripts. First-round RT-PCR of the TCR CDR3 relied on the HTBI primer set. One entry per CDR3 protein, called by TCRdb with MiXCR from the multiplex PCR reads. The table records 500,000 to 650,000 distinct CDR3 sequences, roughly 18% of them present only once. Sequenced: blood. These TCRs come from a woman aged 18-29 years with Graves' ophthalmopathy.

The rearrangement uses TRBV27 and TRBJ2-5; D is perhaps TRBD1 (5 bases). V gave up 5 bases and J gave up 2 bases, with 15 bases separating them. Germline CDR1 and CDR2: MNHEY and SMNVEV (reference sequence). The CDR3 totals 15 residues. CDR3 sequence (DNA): TGTGCCAGCAGTGCCCTCCAGACAGCTCAAGAGACCCAGTACTTC. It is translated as CASSALQTAQETQYF.

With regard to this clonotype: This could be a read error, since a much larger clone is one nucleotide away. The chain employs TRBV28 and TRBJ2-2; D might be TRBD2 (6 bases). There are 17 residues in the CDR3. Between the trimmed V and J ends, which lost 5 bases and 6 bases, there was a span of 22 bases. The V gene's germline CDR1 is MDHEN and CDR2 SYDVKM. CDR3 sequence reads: CASSPELARYGAGELFF. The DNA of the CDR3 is TGTGCCAGCAGTCCCGAGCTAGCGAGATACGGTGCCGGGGAGCTGTTTTTT.

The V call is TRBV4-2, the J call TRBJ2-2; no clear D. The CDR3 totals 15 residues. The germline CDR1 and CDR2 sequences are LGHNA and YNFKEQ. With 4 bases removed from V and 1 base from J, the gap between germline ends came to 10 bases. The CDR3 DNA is TGTGCCAGCAGCCCCCTTGACGGGAACACCGGGGAGCTGTTTTTT. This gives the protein CASSPLDGNTGELFF.

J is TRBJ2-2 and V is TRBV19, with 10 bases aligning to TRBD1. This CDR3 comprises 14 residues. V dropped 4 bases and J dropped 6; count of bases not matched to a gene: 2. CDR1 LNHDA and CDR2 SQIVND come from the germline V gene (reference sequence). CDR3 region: CASSTGQGAGELFF. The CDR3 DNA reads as TGTGCCAGTAGTACCGGACAGGGGGCCGGGGAGCTGTTTTTT.

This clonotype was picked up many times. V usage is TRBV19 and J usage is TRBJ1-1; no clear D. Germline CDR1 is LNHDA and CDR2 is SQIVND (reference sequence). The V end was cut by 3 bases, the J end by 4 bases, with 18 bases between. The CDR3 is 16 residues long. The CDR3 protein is CASSILGDTRFTEAFF. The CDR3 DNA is TGTGCCAGTAGTATCTTAGGAGACACTCGATTCACTGAAGCTTTCTTT.

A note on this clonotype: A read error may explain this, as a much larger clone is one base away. The CDR3 nucleotides read TGCAGTGTTAGCGGGATATTGGAGACCCAGTACTTC. Translated: CSVSGILETQYF. This chain joins TRBV20-1 and TRBJ2-5, with 8 bases aligning to TRBD2. The V segment lost 7 bases and the J segment 5 bases; nucleotides outside the gene matches: 6. The CDR3 has 12 residues. CDR1 is DFQATT and CDR2 is SNEGSKA in the germline V gene (reference sequence).

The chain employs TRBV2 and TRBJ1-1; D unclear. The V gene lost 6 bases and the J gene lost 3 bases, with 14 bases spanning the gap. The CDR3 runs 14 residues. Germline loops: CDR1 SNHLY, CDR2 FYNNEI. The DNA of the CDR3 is TGTGCCAGCAGAGCAGAGCCAGGCGACACTGAAGCTTTCTTT. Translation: CASRAEPGDTEAFF.

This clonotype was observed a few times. This chain's CDR3 is CSVVSAKGYTF. CDR3 DNA sequence: TGCAGCGTTGTCAGTGCTAAAGGCTACACCTTC. This chain connects TRBV29-1 to TRBJ1-2, with D unclear. V lost 4 bases to trimming and J lost 8 bases, with 11 bases between them. The CDR3 contains 11 residues. Germline values: CDR1 SQVTM, CDR2 ANQGSEA.

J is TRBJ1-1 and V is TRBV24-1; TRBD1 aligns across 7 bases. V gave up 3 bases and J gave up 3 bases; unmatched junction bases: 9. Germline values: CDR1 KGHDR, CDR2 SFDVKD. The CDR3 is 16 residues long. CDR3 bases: TGTGCCACCAGTGATCCCGAAGGGGGCGGGGACACTGAAGCTTTCTTT. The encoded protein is CATSDPEGGGDTEAFF.

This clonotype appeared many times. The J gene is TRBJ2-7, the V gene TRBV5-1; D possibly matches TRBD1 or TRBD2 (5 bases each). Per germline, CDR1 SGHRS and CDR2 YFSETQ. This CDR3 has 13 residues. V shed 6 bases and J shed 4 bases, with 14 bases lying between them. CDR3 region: CASKGYGEYEQYF. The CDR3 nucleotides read TGCGCCAGCAAGGGGTACGGGGAATACGAGCAGTACTTC.

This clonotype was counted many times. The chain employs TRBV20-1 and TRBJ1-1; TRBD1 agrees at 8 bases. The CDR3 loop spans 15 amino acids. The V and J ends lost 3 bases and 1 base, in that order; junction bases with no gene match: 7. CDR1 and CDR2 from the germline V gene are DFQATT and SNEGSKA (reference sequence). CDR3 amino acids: CSARSRGRGNTEAFF. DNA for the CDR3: TGCAGTGCTAGGAGCAGGGGGCGCGGGAACACTGAAGCTTTCTTT.

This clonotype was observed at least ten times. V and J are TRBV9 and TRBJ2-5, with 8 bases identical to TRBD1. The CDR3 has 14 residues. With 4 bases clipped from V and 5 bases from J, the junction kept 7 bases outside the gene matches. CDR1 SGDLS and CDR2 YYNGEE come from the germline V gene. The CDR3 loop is CASSPRTGRETQYF. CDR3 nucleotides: TGTGCCAGCAGCCCCCGGACAGGGAGGGAGACCCAGTACTTC.

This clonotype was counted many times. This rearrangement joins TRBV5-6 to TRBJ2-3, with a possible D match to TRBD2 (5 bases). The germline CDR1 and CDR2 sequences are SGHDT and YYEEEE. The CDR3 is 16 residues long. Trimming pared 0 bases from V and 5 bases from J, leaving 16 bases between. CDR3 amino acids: CASSLGGSVLGDTQYF. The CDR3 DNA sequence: TGTGCCAGCAGCTTGGGAGGGTCGGTTTTAGGAGATACGCAGTATTTT.

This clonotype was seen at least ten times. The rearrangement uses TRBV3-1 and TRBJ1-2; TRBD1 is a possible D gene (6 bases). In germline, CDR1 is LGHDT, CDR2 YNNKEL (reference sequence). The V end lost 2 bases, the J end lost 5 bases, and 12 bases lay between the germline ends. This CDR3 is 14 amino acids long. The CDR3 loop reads CASSQIGGGYGYTF. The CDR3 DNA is TGTGCCAGCAGCCAAATTGGAGGGGGATATGGCTACACCTTC.

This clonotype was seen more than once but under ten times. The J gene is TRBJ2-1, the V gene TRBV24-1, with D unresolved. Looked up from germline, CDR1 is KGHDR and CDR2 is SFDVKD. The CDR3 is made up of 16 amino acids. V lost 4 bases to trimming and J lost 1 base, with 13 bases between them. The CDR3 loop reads CATSESQPFSYNEQFF. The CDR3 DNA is TGTGCCACCAGTGAAAGTCAGCCTTTTTCCTACAATGAGCAGTTCTTC.

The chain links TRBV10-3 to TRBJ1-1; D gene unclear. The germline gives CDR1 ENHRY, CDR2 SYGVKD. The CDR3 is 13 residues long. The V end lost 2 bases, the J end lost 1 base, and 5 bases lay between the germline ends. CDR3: CAISEGKNTEAFF. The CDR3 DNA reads TGTGCCATCAGTGAGGGAAAGAACACTGAAGCTTTCTTT.

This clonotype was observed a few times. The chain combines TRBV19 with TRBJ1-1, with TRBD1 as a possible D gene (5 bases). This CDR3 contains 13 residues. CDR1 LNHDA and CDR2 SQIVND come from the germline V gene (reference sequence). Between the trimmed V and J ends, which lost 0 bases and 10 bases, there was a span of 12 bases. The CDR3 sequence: CASSIDGASAAFF. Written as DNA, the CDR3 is TGTGCCAGTAGTATAGACGGGGCGAGTGCAGCTTTCTTT.

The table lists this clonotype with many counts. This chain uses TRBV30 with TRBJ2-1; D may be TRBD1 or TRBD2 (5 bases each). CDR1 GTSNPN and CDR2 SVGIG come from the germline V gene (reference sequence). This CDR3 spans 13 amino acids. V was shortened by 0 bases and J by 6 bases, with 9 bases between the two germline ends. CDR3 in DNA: TGTGCCTGGAGTGTAGGGACGCTCAATGAGCAGTTCTTC. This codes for CAWSVGTLNEQFF.

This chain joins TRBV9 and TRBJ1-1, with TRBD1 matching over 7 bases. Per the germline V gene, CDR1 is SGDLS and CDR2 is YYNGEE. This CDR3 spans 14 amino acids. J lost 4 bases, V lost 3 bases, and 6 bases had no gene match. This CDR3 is CASSGRQGPTEAFF. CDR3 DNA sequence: TGTGCCAGCAGCGGCCGACAGGGTCCCACTGAAGCTTTCTTT.

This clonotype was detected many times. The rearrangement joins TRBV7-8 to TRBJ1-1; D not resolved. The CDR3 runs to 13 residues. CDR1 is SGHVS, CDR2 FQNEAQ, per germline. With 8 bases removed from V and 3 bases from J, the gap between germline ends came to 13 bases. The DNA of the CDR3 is TGTGCCAGCTGCCTGAAGTCGTACACTGAAGCTTTCTTT. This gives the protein CASCLKSYTEAFF.

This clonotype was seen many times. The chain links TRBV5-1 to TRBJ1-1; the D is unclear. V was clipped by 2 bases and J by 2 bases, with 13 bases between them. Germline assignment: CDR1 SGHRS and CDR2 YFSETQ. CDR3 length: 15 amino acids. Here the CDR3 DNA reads TGCGCCAGCAGCTTTAGTAGTGCACCTAACACTGAAGCTTTCTTT. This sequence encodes CASSFSSAPNTEAFF. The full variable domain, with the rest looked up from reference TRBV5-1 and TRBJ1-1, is KAGVTQTPRYLIKTRGQQVTLSCSPISGHRSVSWYQQTPGQGLQFLFEYFSETQRNKGNFPGRFSGRQFSNSRSEMNVSTLELGDSALYLCASSFSSAPNTEAFFGQGTRLTVV.

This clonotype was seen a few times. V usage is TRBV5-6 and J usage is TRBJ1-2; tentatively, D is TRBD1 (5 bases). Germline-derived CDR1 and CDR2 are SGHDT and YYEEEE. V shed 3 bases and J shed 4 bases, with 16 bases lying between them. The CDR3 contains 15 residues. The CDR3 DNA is TGTGCCAGCAGCTCAGCTGGGACCTACGTCTATGGCTACACCTTC. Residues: CASSSAGTYVYGYTF.

The CDR3 here is CASSLRLAGGGSSTDTQYF. The CDR3 DNA reads TGTGCCAGCAGCTTAAGGCTAGCGGGAGGGGGTTCTAGCACAGATACGCAGTATTTT. This chain uses TRBV5-6 with TRBJ2-3; 12 bases map to TRBD2. Per germline, CDR1 SGHDT and CDR2 YYEEEE. This CDR3 is built from 19 residues. The trim removed 2 bases at V and 0 bases at J, leaving 10 bases unmatched.

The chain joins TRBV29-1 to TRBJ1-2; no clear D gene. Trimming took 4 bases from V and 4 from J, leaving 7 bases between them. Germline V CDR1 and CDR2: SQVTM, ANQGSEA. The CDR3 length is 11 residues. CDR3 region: CSVVTVYGYTF. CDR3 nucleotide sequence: TGCAGCGTTGTGACGGTCTATGGCTACACCTTC.

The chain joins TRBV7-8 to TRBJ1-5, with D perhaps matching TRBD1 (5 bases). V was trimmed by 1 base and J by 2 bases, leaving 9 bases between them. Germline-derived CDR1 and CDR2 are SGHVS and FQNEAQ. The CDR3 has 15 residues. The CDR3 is CASSLEMGRNQPQHF. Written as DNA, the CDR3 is TGTGCCAGCAGCTTAGAAATGGGGCGCAATCAGCCCCAGCATTTT.

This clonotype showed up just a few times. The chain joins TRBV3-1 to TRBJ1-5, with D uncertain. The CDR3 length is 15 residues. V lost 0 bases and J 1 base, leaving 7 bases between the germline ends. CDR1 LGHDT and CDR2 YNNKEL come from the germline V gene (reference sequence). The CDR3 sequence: CASSQDTGSNQPQHF. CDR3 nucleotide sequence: TGTGCCAGCAGCCAAGATACGGGGAGCAATCAGCCCCAGCATTTT.

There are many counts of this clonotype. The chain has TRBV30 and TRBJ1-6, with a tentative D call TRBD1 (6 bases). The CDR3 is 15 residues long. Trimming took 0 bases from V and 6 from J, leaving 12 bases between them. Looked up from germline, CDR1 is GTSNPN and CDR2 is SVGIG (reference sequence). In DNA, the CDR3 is TGTGCCTGGAGTGTACAGGGCAGGGCTAATTCACCCCTCCACTTT. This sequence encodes CAWSVQGRANSPLHF.